One sample yielded the 32 T cell receptor beta chains listed below, sequenced in a study of blood T cell repertoires in COVID-19. Sequencing used immunoSEQ multiplex PCR; TCRdb keeps in-frame clones, though not all of them. The repertoire holds about 48,000 clones, with about 83% as singletons. Sequencing was done on a sample of peripheral blood. These receptors were taken from a woman aged 55 to 70 with acute or convalescent COVID-19.

The chain couples TRBV6-2 or TRBV6-3 to TRBJ2-5; 8 positions agree with TRBD1. CDR3 length equals 13 residues. Germline values: CDR1 MNHEY, CDR2 SVGEGT. The J segment lost 9 bases and the V segment lost 5 bases, leaving 8 bases of the junction unmatched. CDR3 coding DNA: TGTGCCAGCAGTGCGGACAGGGTGAGGGCCCAGTACTTC. It specifies CASSADRVRAQYF.

The rearrangement links TRBV5-5 to TRBJ2-1; tentative D call: TRBD2 (6 bases). Trimming cost V 0 bases and J 3 bases, with 10 bases left between them. The germline gives CDR1 SGHKS, CDR2 YYEKEE (reference sequence). The length of the CDR3 is 15 residues. CDR3 coding DNA: TGTGCCAGCAGCTTGGACGGGAGACGCTACAATGAGCAGTTCTTC. This sequence encodes CASSLDGRRYNEQFF. The entire variable domain, with the rest obtained from reference TRBV5-5 and TRBJ2-1, is as follows: DAGVTQSPTHLIKTRGQQVTLRCSPISGHKSVSWYQQVLGQGPQFIFQYYEKEERGRGNFPDRFSARQFPNYSSELNVNALLLGDSALYLCASSLDGRRYNEQFFGPGTRLTVL.

The chain carries TRBV7-9 and TRBJ1-2, with a weak D call TRBD1 (6 bases). Trimming removed 1 base at V and 7 bases at J, with 16 bases between. CDR3 size: 15 residues. The V gene's germline CDR1 is SEHNR and CDR2 FQNEAQ (reference sequence). CDR3 DNA: TGTGCCAGCAGCTTAGTTGGGGGGGCCCTGGCTGGCTACACCTTC. This sequence encodes CASSLVGGALAGYTF.

J is TRBJ1-1 and V is TRBV6-2 or TRBV6-3; D ambiguous. V dropped 2 bases and J dropped 6 bases, with 10 bases sitting between them. The CDR3 is made up of 13 amino acids. Germline V gene data show CDR1 as MNHEY and CDR2 as SVGEGT. The DNA of the CDR3 is TGTGCCAGCAGTTACCCCGGCGGGTCTGAAGCTTTCTTT. It codes for CASSYPGGSEAFF.

The rearrangement joins TRBV30 to TRBJ1-1, with D possibly TRBD1 on 5 matching bases. Trimming took 3 bases from V and 2 from J, leaving 10 bases between them. This CDR3 spans 13 amino acids. CDR1 and CDR2 from the germline V gene are GTSNPN and SVGIG (reference sequence). The CDR3 loop is CAWSAGGNTEAFF. In DNA, the CDR3 is TGTGCCTGGAGCGCGGGGGGAAACACTGAAGCTTTCTTT.

V gene TRBV4-3 combines with J gene TRBJ1-1, with 7 nucleotides matching TRBD1. CDR3 length: 18 amino acids. V was pared by 0 bases and J by 1 base, with 11 bases of the junction left unmatched. CDR1 and CDR2 (germline): LGHNA, YSLEER. CDR3 sequence reads: CASSQEGSGGVRNTEAFF. The CDR3 DNA reads TGCGCCAGCAGCCAAGAGGGTTCAGGGGGAGTAAGGAACACTGAAGCTTTCTTT.

The genes are TRBV27 and TRBJ2-1; possibly TRBD2 for D (6 bases). Per germline, CDR1 MNHEY and CDR2 SMNVEV (reference sequence). The length of the CDR3 is 16 residues. V lost 4 bases and J 6 bases, leaving 19 bases between the germline ends. CDR3 sequence reads: CASSSKMGRLGNEQFF. DNA of the CDR3: TGTGCCAGCAGTTCAAAGATGGGGAGACTAGGCAATGAGCAGTTCTTC.

J is TRBJ1-2 and V is TRBV7-2, with 7 bases identical to TRBD1. V dropped 6 bases and J dropped 8; count of bases not matched to a gene: 12. Germline loops: CDR1 SGHTA, CDR2 FQGNSA. The CDR3 extends over 14 amino acids. The CDR3 sequence is CASSVTGLRGGYTF. CDR3 DNA: TGTGCCAGCAGTGTGACAGGGCTTCGAGGCGGCTACACCTTC.

V gene TRBV7-8 combines with J gene TRBJ1-1; a possible D gene is TRBD1 (5 bases). The V end was cut by 3 bases, the J end by 3 bases, with 5 bases between. The CDR3 totals 12 residues. From germline, CDR1 is SGHVS and CDR2 FQNEAQ. DNA of the CDR3: TGTGCCAGCAGCTTCAGGGACACTGAAGCTTTCTTT. Translated, it gives CASSFRDTEAFF.

The chain links TRBV10-2 to TRBJ2-2; maybe TRBD2 (5 bases). The germline gives CDR1 WSHSY, CDR2 SAAADI. V dropped 7 bases and J dropped 3 bases, with 6 bases sitting between them. This CDR3 region has 12 residues. CDR3 coding DNA: TGCGCCAGCATGGACTACACCGGGGAGCTGTTTTTT. Its translation is CASMDYTGELFF.

The chain employs TRBV3-1 (or the pseudogene TRBV3-2) and TRBJ1-2; the D is unclear. V lost 0 bases, J lost 4 bases, and 12 bases lay in between. This CDR3 region has 15 residues. In germline, CDR1 is LGHDT, CDR2 YNNKEL (reference sequence). The CDR3 region has the DNA TGTGCCAGCAGCCAAGATCTCCAGGCACTCTATGGCTACACCTTC. Protein product: CASSQDLQALYGYTF.

The chain is built from TRBV27 and TRBJ2-2; 7 nucleotides agree with TRBD2. The germline gives CDR1 MNHEY, CDR2 SMNVEV (reference sequence). This CDR3 has 16 residues. V trimming: 5 bases; J trimming: 6 bases; junction bases outside the gene matches: 12. CDR3 nucleotides: TGTGCCAGCAGTACCCCCCGACTAGCATCGGCCGGGGAGCTGTTTTTT. Its translation is CASSTPRLASAGELFF.

The V gene is TRBV6-1, the J gene TRBJ2-4; the match to TRBD2 covers 8 bases. This CDR3 region has 14 residues. CDR1 and CDR2 from the germline V gene are MNHNS and SASEGT. V shed 2 bases and J 6 bases; nucleotides not matched to a gene: 3. DNA of the CDR3: TGTGCCAGCAGTGAATCGGGGGGGTTAAACATTCAGTACTTC. This gives the protein CASSESGGLNIQYF.

V usage is TRBV7-3 and J usage is TRBJ2-7; 9 bases agree with TRBD2. The CDR3 extends over 14 amino acids. V dropped 5 bases and J dropped 3; count of bases not matched to a gene: 5. Germline V gives CDR1 SGHTA, CDR2 FQGTGA. CDR3 amino acids: CASSPAGGSYEQYF. The DNA for the CDR3 is TGTGCCAGCAGCCCAGCGGGGGGTAGCTACGAGCAGTACTTC.

This sequence joins TRBV25-1 and TRBJ2-5; no firm D call. This CDR3 comprises 11 residues. CDR1 is MGHDK and CDR2 is SYGVNS in the germline V gene. V lost 6 bases to trimming and J lost 7 bases, with 9 bases between them. The CDR3 loop is CASRILGTQYF. The CDR3, as DNA: TGTGCCAGCAGAATACTTGGGACCCAGTACTTC.

This rearrangement joins TRBV14 to TRBJ2-1; 8 nucleotides line up with TRBD2. Per the germline V gene, CDR1 is SGHDN and CDR2 is FVKESK. The trim removed 0 bases at V and 4 bases at J, leaving 11 bases unmatched. The CDR3 runs to 18 residues. CDR3 amino acids: CASSQDHSGVKGYNEQFF. The CDR3, as DNA: TGTGCCAGCAGCCAAGATCATAGCGGGGTTAAGGGATACAATGAGCAGTTCTTC.

The V call is TRBV7-4, the J call TRBJ2-7; D is perhaps TRBD1 (5 bases). V was trimmed by 2 bases and J by 7 bases, leaving 15 bases between them. This CDR3 has 14 residues. Germline V CDR1 and CDR2: SGHVT, SQSDAQ. The CDR3 spells CASSLLRAFWEQYF. The CDR3 DNA reads as TGTGCCAGCAGCTTACTCAGGGCCTTTTGGGAGCAGTACTTC.

The chain combines TRBV6-4 with TRBJ2-1; 7 bases match TRBD2. The CDR3 is made up of 13 amino acids. J was trimmed by 9 bases and V by 6 bases; bases with no gene match: 8. Germline V gives CDR1 MRHNA, CDR2 SNTAGT. CDR3 sequence reads: CASRNIGEGEQFF. The CDR3 DNA sequence: TGTGCCAGCAGGAACATAGGGGAGGGTGAGCAGTTCTTC.

The J gene is TRBJ2-1, the V gene TRBV2, with D possibly TRBD1 on 5 matching bases. The CDR3 covers 14 residues. Germline CDR1 SNHLY, CDR2 FYNNEI. V was cut by 2 bases and J by 1 base, with 6 bases left in between. CDR3 in DNA: TGTGCCAGCAGTGAACAGGGTTCCTACAATGAGCAGTTCTTC. Its protein product is CASSEQGSYNEQFF.

The chain links TRBV6-5 to TRBJ2-3; the D gene is possibly TRBD2 (6 bases). Trimming removed 0 bases from V and 3 bases from J, with 7 bases in between. In germline, CDR1 is MNHEY, CDR2 SVGAGI. The CDR3 spans 14 residues. The CDR3 DNA follows: TGTGCCAGCAGTTACTCGGGGACTACAGATACGCAGTATTTT. Protein: CASSYSGTTDTQYF.

The J gene is TRBJ2-7, the V gene TRBV5-4; D gene ambiguous. CDR3 size: 13 residues. Trimming stripped 1 base from V and 0 bases from J, with 5 bases between. Looked up from germline, CDR1 is SGHNT and CDR2 is YYREEE (reference sequence). The CDR3 DNA reads as TGTGCCAGCAGCTTGTCGTCCTCCTACGAGCAGTACTTC. Protein sequence: CASSLSSSYEQYF.

This chain uses TRBV5-1 with TRBJ1-4; possible D gene TRBD1, 5 bases. Germline CDR1 and CDR2: SGHRS and YFSETQ. The CDR3 runs to 15 residues. V lost 4 bases, J lost 5 bases, and 15 bases lay in between. As DNA, the CDR3 is TGCGCCAGCAGCCGGGGGGGGACCCGGAATGAAAAACTGTTTTTT. Protein sequence: CASSRGGTRNEKLFF.

The chain has TRBV13 and TRBJ1-1, with D perhaps matching TRBD1 (5 bases). The CDR3 length is 15 residues. V was clipped by 3 bases and J by 4 bases, with 15 bases between them. Germline loops: CDR1 PRHDT, CDR2 FYEKMQ (reference sequence). CDR3 amino acids: CASSFIRVEVTEAFF. DNA of the CDR3: TGTGCCAGCAGCTTTATCAGGGTCGAGGTCACTGAAGCTTTCTTT.

V is TRBV3-1 (or the pseudogene TRBV3-2) and J is TRBJ2-3; 8 positions match TRBD1. Unmatched junction bases numbered 7, after V lost 3 bases and J lost 5 bases. CDR1 is LGHDT, CDR2 YNNKEL, per germline (reference sequence). The CDR3 length is 15 residues. The CDR3 DNA is TGTGCCAGCAGCCACGTGACAGGGGTTATAGATACGCAGTATTTT. This translates into CASSHVTGVIDTQYF.

The chain links TRBV29-1 to TRBJ2-2; a possible D gene is TRBD1 (6 bases). The CDR3 covers 14 residues. V dropped 6 bases and J dropped 2 bases, with 13 bases sitting between them. Per germline, CDR1 SQVTM and CDR2 ANQGSEA. As DNA, the CDR3 is TGCAGCGTCTGCCGGACAGCAAACACCGGGGAGCTGTTTTTT. Its translation is CSVCRTANTGELFF.

V usage is TRBV3-1 (or the pseudogene TRBV3-2) and J usage is TRBJ2-5; D gene ambiguous. Per the germline V gene, CDR1 is LGHDT and CDR2 is YNNKEL (reference sequence). This CDR3 has 13 amino acids. The germline V and J ends were trimmed by 1 base and 4 bases, with 7 bases remaining between them. In nucleotides, the CDR3 is TGTGCCAGCAGCCAAGCCCTCAGAGAGACCCAGTACTTC. Encoded protein: CASSQALRETQYF.

V usage is TRBV24-1 and J usage is TRBJ2-1; 9 bases agree with TRBD2. Germline loops: CDR1 KGHDR, CDR2 SFDVKD. The length of the CDR3 is 15 residues. Losses at the gene ends were 3 bases for V and 10 bases for J; bases not matched to a gene: 9. CDR3 loop: CATSDPIAGVEEQFF. The CDR3 coding sequence is TGTGCCACCAGTGATCCTATAGCGGGAGTAGAAGAGCAGTTCTTC.

The V gene is TRBV2, the J gene TRBJ1-5; D remains unclear. V shed 4 bases and J shed 0 bases, with 7 bases lying between them. Germline CDR1 and CDR2: SNHLY and FYNNEI. The CDR3 spans 14 residues. CDR3 protein: CASSVEYSNQPQHF. In DNA form, the CDR3 reads TGTGCCAGCAGTGTAGAGTATAGCAATCAGCCCCAGCATTTT.

The J gene is TRBJ1-5, the V gene TRBV5-5, with D possibly TRBD1 on 5 matching bases. CDR3 length: 18 residues. From germline, CDR1 is SGHKS and CDR2 YYEKEE (reference sequence). Trimming removed 4 bases at V and 0 bases at J, with 20 bases between. CDR3 sequence: CASSREAGRMSSNQPQHF. The CDR3 DNA is TGTGCCAGCAGCAGAGAAGCAGGGAGGATGAGTAGCAATCAGCCCCAGCATTTT.

The chain is built from TRBV5-4 and TRBJ2-7; TRBD1 aligns across 7 bases. The CDR3 has 15 residues. With V trimmed by 0 bases and J by 4 bases, 7 bases remained unmatched. Germline V lookup: CDR1 SGHNT, CDR2 YYREEE (reference sequence). The CDR3 is CASSLDRGIGYEQYF. The CDR3 DNA reads TGTGCCAGCAGCTTGGACAGGGGCATAGGTTACGAGCAGTACTTC. Together with reference TRBV5-4 and TRBJ2-7, the CDR3 gives the full variable domain: ETGVTQSPTHLIKTRGQQVTLRCSSQSGHNTVSWYQQALGQGPQFIFQYYREEENGRGNFPPRFSGLQFPNYSSELNVNALELDDSALYLCASSLDRGIGYEQYFGPGTRLTVT.

The V call is TRBV6-5, the J call TRBJ1-1; D remains ambiguous. From germline, CDR1 is MNHEY and CDR2 SVGAGI. This CDR3 spans 15 amino acids. V was cut by 5 bases and J by 1 base, with 14 bases left in between. The CDR3 nucleotides read TGTGCCAGCAGTCTTCATACGATGAGGAACACTGAAGCTTTCTTT. Protein sequence: CASSLHTMRNTEAFF.

In this sample, this clone turned up a few times. V usage is TRBV7-6 and J usage is TRBJ2-2, with TRBD1 as a possible D gene (5 bases). The germline gives CDR1 SGHVS, CDR2 FNYEAQ. The germline V and J ends were trimmed by 2 bases and 7 bases, with 17 bases remaining between them. This CDR3 has 16 amino acids. This chain's CDR3 is CASSLRQGVRSGELFF. CDR3 in DNA: TGTGCCAGCAGCTTACGGCAGGGCGTCAGGAGCGGGGAGCTGTTTTTT.